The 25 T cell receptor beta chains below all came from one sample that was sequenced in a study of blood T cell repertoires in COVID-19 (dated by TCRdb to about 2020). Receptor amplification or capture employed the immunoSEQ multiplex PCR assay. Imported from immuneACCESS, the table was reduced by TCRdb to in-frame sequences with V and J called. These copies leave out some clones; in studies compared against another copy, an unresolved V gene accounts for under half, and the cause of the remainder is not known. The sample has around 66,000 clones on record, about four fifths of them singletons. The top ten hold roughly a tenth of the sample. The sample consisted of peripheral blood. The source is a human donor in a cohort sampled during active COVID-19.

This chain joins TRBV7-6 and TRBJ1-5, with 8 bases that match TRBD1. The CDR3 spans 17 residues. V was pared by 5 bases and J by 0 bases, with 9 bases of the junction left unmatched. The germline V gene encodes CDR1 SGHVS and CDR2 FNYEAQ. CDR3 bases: TGTGCCAGCAGCCCCGTGGCAGGGGGCTTTAGCAATCAGCCCCAGCATTTT. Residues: CASSPVAGGFSNQPQHF.

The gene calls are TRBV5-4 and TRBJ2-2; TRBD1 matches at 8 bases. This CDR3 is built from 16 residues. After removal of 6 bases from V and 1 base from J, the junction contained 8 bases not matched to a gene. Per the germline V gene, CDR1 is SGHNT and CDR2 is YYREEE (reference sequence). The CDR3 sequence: CASTSGGTGNTGELFF. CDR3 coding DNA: TGTGCCAGCACCTCAGGGGGGACAGGGAACACCGGGGAGCTGTTTTTT.

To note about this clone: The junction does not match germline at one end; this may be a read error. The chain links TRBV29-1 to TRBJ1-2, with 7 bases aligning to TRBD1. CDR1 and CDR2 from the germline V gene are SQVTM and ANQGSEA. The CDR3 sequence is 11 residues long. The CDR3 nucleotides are TGCAGCGGTGAACTGCAGGGGGAGCACACCTTC. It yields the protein CSGELQGEHTF.

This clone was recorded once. The CDR3 bases are TGTGCCAGCAGCCTTGCCTACAGGTTCTCCTACGAGCAGTACTTC. Protein sequence: CASSLAYRFSYEQYF. The chain uses TRBV5-5 and TRBJ2-7, with D possibly matching TRBD1 (5 bases). Per the germline V gene, CDR1 is SGHKS and CDR2 is YYEKEE (reference sequence). V was clipped by 4 bases and J by 0 bases, with 14 bases between them. The CDR3 consists of 15 residues.

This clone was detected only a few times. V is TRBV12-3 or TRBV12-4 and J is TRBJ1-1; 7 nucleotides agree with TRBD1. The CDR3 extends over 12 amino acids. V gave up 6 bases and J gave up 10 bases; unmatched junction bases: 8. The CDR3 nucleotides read TGTGCCAGCAGCCCCGACAGGGTGAGAGCTTTCTTT. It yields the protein CASSPDRVRAFF.

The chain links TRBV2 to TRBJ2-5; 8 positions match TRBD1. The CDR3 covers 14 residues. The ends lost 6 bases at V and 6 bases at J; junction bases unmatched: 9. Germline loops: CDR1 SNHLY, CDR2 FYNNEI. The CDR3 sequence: CASRGAGGKQTQYF. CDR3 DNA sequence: TGTGCCAGCAGAGGGGCAGGGGGCAAGCAGACCCAGTACTTC.

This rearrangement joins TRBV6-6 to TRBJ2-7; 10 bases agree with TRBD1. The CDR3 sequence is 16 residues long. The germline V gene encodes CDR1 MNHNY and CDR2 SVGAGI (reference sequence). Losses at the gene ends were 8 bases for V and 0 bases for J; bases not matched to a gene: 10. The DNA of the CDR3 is TGTGCCAGCTTTGGACAGGGGGTATTCGGCTCCTACGAGCAGTACTTC. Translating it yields CASFGQGVFGSYEQYF.

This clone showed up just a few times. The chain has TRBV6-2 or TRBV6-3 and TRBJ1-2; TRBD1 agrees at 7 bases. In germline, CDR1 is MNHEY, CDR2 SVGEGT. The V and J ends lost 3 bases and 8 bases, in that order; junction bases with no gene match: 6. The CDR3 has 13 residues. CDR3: CASSYKGATGYTF. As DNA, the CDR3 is TGTGCCAGCAGTTATAAGGGGGCGACGGGCTACACCTTC.

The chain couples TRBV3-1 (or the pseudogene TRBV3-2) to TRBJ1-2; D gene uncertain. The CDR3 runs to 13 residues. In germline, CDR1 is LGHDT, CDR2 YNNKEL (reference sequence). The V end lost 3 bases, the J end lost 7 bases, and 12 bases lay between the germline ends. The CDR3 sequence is CASSQALSSGYTF. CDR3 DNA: TGTGCCAGCAGCCAGGCCCTATCTAGTGGCTACACCTTC.

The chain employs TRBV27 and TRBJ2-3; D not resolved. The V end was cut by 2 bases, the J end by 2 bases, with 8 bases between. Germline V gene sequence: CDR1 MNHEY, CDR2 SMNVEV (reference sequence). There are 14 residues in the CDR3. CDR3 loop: CASSLNSYTDTQYF. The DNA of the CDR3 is TGTGCCAGCAGTTTAAACTCATACACAGATACGCAGTATTTT.

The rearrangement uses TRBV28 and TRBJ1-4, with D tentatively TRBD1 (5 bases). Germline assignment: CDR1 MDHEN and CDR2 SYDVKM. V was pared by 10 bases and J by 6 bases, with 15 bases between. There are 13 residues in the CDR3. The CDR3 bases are TGTGCCACCCAGCAGGGTGGGGATGAAAAACTGTTTTTT. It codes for CATQQGGDEKLFF. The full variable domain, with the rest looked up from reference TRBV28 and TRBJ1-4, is DVKVTQSSRYLVKRTGEKVFLECVQDMDHENMFWYRQDPGLGLRLIYFSYDVKMKEKGDIPEGYSVSREKKERFSLILESASTNQTSMYLCATQQGGDEKLFFGSGTQLSVL.

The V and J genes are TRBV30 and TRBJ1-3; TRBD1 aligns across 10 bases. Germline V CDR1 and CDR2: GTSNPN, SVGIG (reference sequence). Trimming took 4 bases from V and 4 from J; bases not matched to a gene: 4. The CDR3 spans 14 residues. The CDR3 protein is CAWNRDRGGNTIYF. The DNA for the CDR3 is TGTGCCTGGAACCGGGACAGGGGAGGAAACACCATATATTTT.

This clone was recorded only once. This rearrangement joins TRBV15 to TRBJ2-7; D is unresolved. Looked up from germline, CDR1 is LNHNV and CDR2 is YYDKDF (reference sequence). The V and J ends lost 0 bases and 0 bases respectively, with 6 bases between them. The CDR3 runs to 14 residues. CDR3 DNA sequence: TGTGCCACCAGCAGAGAACGGAGCTCCTACGAGCAGTACTTC. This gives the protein CATSRERSSYEQYF.

CDR3 residues: CASSAGQGQFYGYTF. In DNA, the CDR3 is TGTGCCAGCAGCGCAGGACAGGGGCAGTTCTATGGCTACACCTTC. The chain recombines TRBV7-2 with TRBJ1-2; 9 positions match TRBD1. CDR1 SGHTA and CDR2 FQGNSA come from the germline V gene. V dropped 5 bases and J dropped 4; count of bases not matched to a gene: 8. The CDR3 runs to 15 residues.

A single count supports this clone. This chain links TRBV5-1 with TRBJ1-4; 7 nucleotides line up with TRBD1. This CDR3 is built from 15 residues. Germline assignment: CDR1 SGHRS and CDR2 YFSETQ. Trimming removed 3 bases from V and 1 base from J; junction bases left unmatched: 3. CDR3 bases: TGCGCCAGCAGCTGGGCAGGGGGAACTAATGAAAAACTGTTTTTT. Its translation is CASSWAGGTNEKLFF.

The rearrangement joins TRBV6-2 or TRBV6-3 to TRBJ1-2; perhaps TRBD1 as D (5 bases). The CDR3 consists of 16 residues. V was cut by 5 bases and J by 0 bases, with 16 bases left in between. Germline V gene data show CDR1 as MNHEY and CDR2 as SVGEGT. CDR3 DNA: TGTGCCAGCAGTCAGCTGCGGGGGATAACTAACTATGGCTACACCTTC. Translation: CASSQLRGITNYGYTF.

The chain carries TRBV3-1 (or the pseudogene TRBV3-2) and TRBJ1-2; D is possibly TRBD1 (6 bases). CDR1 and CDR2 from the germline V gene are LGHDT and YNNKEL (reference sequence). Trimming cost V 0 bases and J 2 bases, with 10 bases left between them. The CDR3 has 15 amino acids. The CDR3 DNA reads TGTGCCAGCAGCCAAGATCGGGGGGCAAACTATGGCTACACCTTC. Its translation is CASSQDRGANYGYTF.

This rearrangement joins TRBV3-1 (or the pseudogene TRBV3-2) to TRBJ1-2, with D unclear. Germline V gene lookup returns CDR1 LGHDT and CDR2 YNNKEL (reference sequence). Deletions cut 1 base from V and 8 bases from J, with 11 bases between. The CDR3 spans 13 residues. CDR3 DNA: TGTGCCAGCAGCCAAGTTGAGGGCGGGGGCTACACCTTC. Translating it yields CASSQVEGGGYTF.

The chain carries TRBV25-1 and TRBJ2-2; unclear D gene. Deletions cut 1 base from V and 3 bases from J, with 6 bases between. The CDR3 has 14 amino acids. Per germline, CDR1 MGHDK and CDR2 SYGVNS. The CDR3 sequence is CASSEFGYTGELFF. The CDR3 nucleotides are TGTGCCAGCAGTGAATTCGGGTACACCGGGGAGCTGTTTTTT.

The CDR3 is CASSGDRDRGYTF. The DNA for the CDR3 is TGTGCCAGCAGTGGGGACAGGGACCGGGGCTACACCTTC. The chain uses TRBV27 and TRBJ1-2; 9 bases map to TRBD1. Germline V gene sequence: CDR1 MNHEY, CDR2 SMNVEV (reference sequence). This CDR3 has 13 residues. Trimming removed 5 bases from V and 8 bases from J; junction bases left unmatched: 6.

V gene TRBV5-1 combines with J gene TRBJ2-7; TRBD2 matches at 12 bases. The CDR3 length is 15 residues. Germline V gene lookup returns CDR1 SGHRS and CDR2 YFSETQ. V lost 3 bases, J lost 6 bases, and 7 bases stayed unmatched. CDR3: CASSSGLAGPAEQYF. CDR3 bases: TGCGCCAGCAGCTCGGGACTAGCGGGCCCGGCCGAGCAGTACTTC.

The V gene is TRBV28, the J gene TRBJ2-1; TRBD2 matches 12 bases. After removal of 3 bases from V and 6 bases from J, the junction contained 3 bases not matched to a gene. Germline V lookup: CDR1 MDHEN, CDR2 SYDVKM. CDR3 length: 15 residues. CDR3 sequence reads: CASSLTSGSTNEQFF. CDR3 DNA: TGTGCCAGCAGTTTGACTAGCGGGAGTACCAATGAGCAGTTCTTC.

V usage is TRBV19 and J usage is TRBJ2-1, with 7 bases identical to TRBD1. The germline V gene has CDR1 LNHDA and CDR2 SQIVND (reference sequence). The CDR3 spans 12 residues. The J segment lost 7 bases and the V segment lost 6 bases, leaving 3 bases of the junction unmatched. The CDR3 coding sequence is TGTGCCAGTAGCACGACAGGGAATGAGCAGTTCTTC. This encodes CASSTTGNEQFF.

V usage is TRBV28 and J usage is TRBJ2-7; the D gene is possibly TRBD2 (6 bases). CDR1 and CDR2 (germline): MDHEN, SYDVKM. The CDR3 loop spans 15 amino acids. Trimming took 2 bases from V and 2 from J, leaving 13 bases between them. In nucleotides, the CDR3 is TGTGCCAGCAGTTTAGCGGGAATCGGAACCTACGAGCAGTACTTC. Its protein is CASSLAGIGTYEQYF.

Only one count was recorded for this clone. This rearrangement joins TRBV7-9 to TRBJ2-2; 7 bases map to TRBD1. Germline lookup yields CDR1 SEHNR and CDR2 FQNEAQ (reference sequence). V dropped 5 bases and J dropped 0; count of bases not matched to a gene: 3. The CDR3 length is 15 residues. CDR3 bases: TGTGCCAGCAGCCCGGGACAGACGAACACCGGGGAGCTGTTTTTT. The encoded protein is CASSPGQTNTGELFF.